This TCR beta chain was sequenced for a study of blood T cell repertoires in COVID-19. On the study more broadly: Material from acute and convalescent COVID-19 was sourced from the United States, Italy and Spain. PBMCs, B-cell-depleted T cells, or T cells were the source of the cDNA or gDNA that made up the material.

Original handling: Estimation of nucleated cell counts relied on the amplification of reference gene primers. This table comes from immunoSEQ multiplex PCR, and its TCRdb copy is limited to in-frame clones, with some not included. From that table come the V and J calls and clone size; the DNA was used to work out D and trimming. The sample lists fewer than 200,000 clones, approximately 85% occurring once. Per the germline V gene, CDR1 is SGHTA and CDR2 is FQGNSA. This CDR3 region has 14 residues. Deletions cut 5 bases from V and 4 bases from J, with 12 bases between. The sequenced sample was peripheral blood. This TCR was recovered from an elderly woman with acute or convalescent COVID-19. V is TRBV7-2 and J is TRBJ1-3; D is unresolved. CDR3 nucleotides: TGTGCCAGCAGCCCCGGCGGAGGGGGAAACACCATATATTTT. Translated, it gives CASSPGGGGNTIYF.